These 31 T cell receptor beta chains originate from one sample sequenced in a study of molecular identifiers for immune sequencing clone quantification. MiXCR, run by TCRdb on the PCR reads, gives a single entry per CDR3 protein. The sample shows about 510,000 distinct CDR3 sequences, over 20% of them seen only once. The material sequenced was naive CD8+ T cells from blood, with Jurkat cell RNA spiked in. The subset: FACS-sorted CD8+CD4-CCR7+CD45RA+ naive T cells. The receptor set was obtained from a human donor in good health. Some libraries in this study had Jurkat cell RNA spiked in.

On this clonotype itself: The junction does not match germline at one end; this may be a read error. V and J are TRBV6-5 and TRBJ2-2; TRBD1 or TRBD2 may be the D gene (6 bases each). Germline CDR1 and CDR2: MNHEY and SVGAGI. This CDR3 comprises 21 residues. CDR3 amino acids: CASSYSGDPTWGPLRTGGLFF. The CDR3 bases are TGTGCCAGCAGTTACTCCGGTGATCCTACTTGGGGGCCCCTTCGCACCGGGGGGCTGTTTTTT.

The chain has TRBV4-3 and TRBJ2-6; D call uncertain. The CDR3 loop spans 17 amino acids. The V gene's germline CDR1 is LGHNA and CDR2 YSLEER. Trimming took off 2 bases at V and 4 bases at J, with 15 bases between the two ends. CDR3 bases: TGCGCCAGCAGCCAAAATCTTCGGGTTACGGGGGCCAACGTCCTGACTTTC. This encodes CASSQNLRVTGANVLTF.

This clonotype was seen a few times. The genes are TRBV20-1 and TRBJ2-4; 7 positions match TRBD1. V shed 0 bases, J shed 7 bases, and the junction held 18 bases outside the gene matches. This CDR3 spans 18 amino acids. Germline V gives CDR1 DFQATT, CDR2 SNEGSKA (reference sequence). The CDR3 DNA reads TGCAGTGCTAGAGATCCGGACAGGTTTGATTACGTGAGGAACATTCAGTACTTC. It codes for CSARDPDRFDYVRNIQYF.

This clonotype showed up many times. The CDR3 DNA follows: TGCAGCGTTGATGGGGCCGCTGAAGCTTTCTTT. It encodes CSVDGAAEAFF. This sequence joins TRBV29-1 and TRBJ1-1, with D perhaps TRBD1 (5 bases). Germline V lookup: CDR1 SQVTM, CDR2 ANQGSEA. The V gene lost 3 bases and the J gene lost 6 bases, with 8 bases spanning the gap. CDR3 length equals 11 residues.

On this clonotype itself: This may arise from a read error, as a much more abundant clone is one base away. V and J are TRBV4-3 and TRBJ2-3; 10 bases line up with TRBD2. The CDR3 contains 17 residues. Germline-derived CDR1 and CDR2 are LGHNA and YSLEER. This CDR3 reads CASSHEIGLADTDAQYF. CDR3 nucleotide sequence: TGCGCCAGCAGCCACGAGATCGGACTAGCGGACACAGATGCGCAGTATTTT.

As to this clonotype: A read error is possible here, since a much larger clone lies one base away. The J gene is TRBJ1-6, the V gene TRBV28; no clear D. From germline, CDR1 is MDHEN and CDR2 SYDVKM. CDR3 length: 16 residues. V dropped 7 bases and J dropped 9 bases, with 22 bases sitting between them. The CDR3 region has the DNA TGTGCCAGCACCTATCACTCGGCCACCCCTCGTTCACCCCTCCACTTT. Protein product: CASTYHSATPRSPLHF.

J is TRBJ1-6 and V is TRBV18; possibly TRBD1 for D (5 bases). Germline CDR1 reads KGHSH; CDR2 reads LQKENI. V lost 0 bases, J lost 0 bases, and 15 bases lay in between. The CDR3 is made up of 19 amino acids. The CDR3 loop reads CASSPPAGRRSSYNSPLHF. Written as DNA, the CDR3 is TGTGCCAGCTCACCACCGGCGGGACGGAGGAGCTCCTATAATTCACCCCTCCACTTT.

The chain uses TRBV7-2 and TRBJ2-1; D call uncertain. From germline, CDR1 is SGHTA and CDR2 FQGNSA. This CDR3 spans 15 amino acids. V was clipped by 3 bases and J by 0 bases, with 9 bases between them. Here the CDR3 reads CASSFGRSSYNEQFF. The DNA for the CDR3 is TGTGCCAGCAGCTTTGGGCGGTCCTCCTACAATGAGCAGTTCTTC.

In the case of this clonotype: Given a much more abundant clone one base away, this may be a read error. The chain links TRBV2 to TRBJ2-3; the D gene is possibly TRBD1 (5 bases). V was pared by 1 base and J by 2 bases, with 16 bases between. Germline-derived CDR1 and CDR2 are SNHLY and FYNNEI. The CDR3 has 17 residues. The CDR3 nucleotides read TGTGCCAGCAGTGAAGAAGACAGCTATTATATCACAGATACGCAGTATTTT. Its protein is CASSEEDSYYITDTQYF. Supplemented by reference TRBV2 and TRBJ2-3, the full variable domain reads EPEVTQTPSHQVTQMGQEVILRCVPISNHLYFYWYRQILGQKVEFLVSFYNNEISEKSEIFDDQFSVERPDGSNFTLKIRSTKLEDSAMYFCASSEEDSYYITDTQYFGPGTRLTVL.

The chain joins TRBV10-3 to TRBJ1-6; D gene ambiguous. The V and J ends lost 3 bases and 7 bases respectively, with 7 bases between them. This CDR3 comprises 13 residues. Germline V gene lookup returns CDR1 ENHRY and CDR2 SYGVKD. The CDR3 bases are TGTGCCATCAGTGAACAGTACAATTCACCCCTCCACTTT. It translates to CAISEQYNSPLHF.

The CDR3 here is CASSPTGWEQYF. In DNA, the CDR3 is TGTGCCAGCAGCCCCACGGGGTGGGAGCAGTACTTC. The chain uses TRBV3-1 and TRBJ2-7; tentative D call: TRBD2 (5 bases). The germline V gene has CDR1 LGHDT and CDR2 YNNKEL (reference sequence). V was shortened by 4 bases and J by 7 bases, with 11 bases between the two germline ends. CDR3 length: 12 amino acids.

This clonotype showed up many times. The V call is TRBV13, the J call TRBJ2-2; D unclear. The V and J ends lost 2 bases and 6 bases respectively, with 4 bases between them. Germline CDR1 reads PRHDT; CDR2 reads FYEKMQ (reference sequence). The CDR3 loop spans 12 amino acids. CDR3 DNA: TGTGCCAGCAGCTTATCCGCCGGGGAGCTGTTTTTT. Its protein is CASSLSAGELFF.

This clonotype was recorded at least ten times. The chain is built from TRBV7-9 and TRBJ2-7, with 8 bases matching TRBD1. V shed 4 bases, J shed 5 bases, and the junction held 1 base outside the gene matches. The length of the CDR3 is 12 residues. From germline, CDR1 is SEHNR and CDR2 FQNEAQ (reference sequence). For the CDR3, the DNA is TGTGCCAGCAGCTGGACAGGGAACGAGCAGTACTTC. Translation: CASSWTGNEQYF.

CDR3 region: CASSQGQGLYTGELFF. The CDR3 DNA sequence: TGCGCCAGCAGCCAAGGACAGGGGCTCTACACCGGGGAGCTGTTTTTT. This rearrangement joins TRBV4-1 to TRBJ2-2, with 8 bases aligning to TRBD1. CDR3 length: 16 residues. The V gene end was trimmed by 1 base and the J gene end by 3 bases; junction bases not matched to a gene: 4. CDR1 MGHRA and CDR2 YSYEKL come from the germline V gene.

In its sample, this clonotype was seen a few times. The chain combines TRBV4-1 with TRBJ2-7, with a weak D call TRBD1 (6 bases). The germline gives CDR1 MGHRA, CDR2 YSYEKL. Trimming stripped 4 bases from V and 2 bases from J, with 15 bases between. This CDR3 region has 15 residues. The CDR3 DNA reads TGCGCCAGCAGCCCAGGGGTGGGAATGCCCTACGAGCAGTACTTC. It codes for CASSPGVGMPYEQYF.

This clonotype was counted only a few times. The chain couples TRBV7-9 to TRBJ2-1; 8 bases map to TRBD1. V shed 4 bases and J 1 base; nucleotides not matched to a gene: 9. CDR3 length: 17 amino acids. Germline values: CDR1 SEHNR, CDR2 FQNEAQ (reference sequence). CDR3 amino acids: CASSSPLDRASYNEQFF. CDR3 bases: TGTGCCAGCAGCTCTCCCTTGGACAGGGCGTCCTACAATGAGCAGTTCTTC.

V usage is TRBV7-6 and J usage is TRBJ1-2; TRBD1 matches 9 bases. V shed 5 bases, J shed 4 bases, and the junction held 5 bases outside the gene matches. There are 14 residues in the CDR3. CDR1 is SGHVS and CDR2 is FNYEAQ in the germline V gene. The CDR3: CASSADRGGYGYTF. The CDR3 DNA follows: TGTGCCAGCAGCGCGGACAGGGGCGGCTATGGCTACACCTTC.

This clonotype was seen a handful of times. The chain recombines TRBV27 with TRBJ1-2; perhaps TRBD1 as D (5 bases). This CDR3 has 14 residues. V lost 6 bases to trimming and J lost 4 bases, with 15 bases between them. Germline V lookup: CDR1 MNHEY, CDR2 SMNVEV (reference sequence). The CDR3 loop reads CASRFLGGGYGYTF. CDR3 in DNA: TGTGCCAGCAGGTTCCTGGGGGGAGGCTATGGCTACACCTTC.

Notes on this clonotype: A much larger clone differs by one base, so this may be a read error. This sequence joins TRBV2 and TRBJ1-4; D remains unclear. V lost 3 bases and J lost 10, with 15 bases in between. CDR3 length: 14 residues. Germline V lookup: CDR1 SNHLY, CDR2 FYNNEI. The CDR3 spells CASSELSRGRKLFF. The DNA of the CDR3 is TGTGCCAGCAGTGAGTTGAGCCGCGGACGAAAACTGTTTTTT.

V is TRBV10-3 and J is TRBJ1-2, with TRBD1 as a possible D gene (5 bases). This CDR3 contains 13 residues. Germline lookup yields CDR1 ENHRY and CDR2 SYGVKD. Between the trimmed V and J ends, which lost 8 bases and 4 bases, there was a span of 14 bases. CDR3: CAIGSGMGYGYTF. The CDR3, as DNA: TGTGCCATCGGATCAGGGATGGGCTATGGCTACACCTTC.

The J gene is TRBJ2-5, the V gene TRBV14, with TRBD1 matching 9 bases. Germline CDR1 is SGHDN and CDR2 is FVKESK. This CDR3 has 17 residues. Trimming at V came to 5 bases and at J to 3 bases, leaving 13 bases not matched to a gene. For the CDR3, the DNA is TGTGCCAGCAGCAAAAGGACAGGGGTGTTAGTGGAAGAGACCCAGTACTTC. This sequence encodes CASSKRTGVLVEETQYF. The full variable domain, rest sourced from reference TRBV14 and TRBJ2-5, is EAGVTQFPSHSVIEKGQTVTLRCDPISGHDNLYWYRRVMGKEIKFLLHFVKESKQDESGMPNNRFLAERTGGTYSTLKVQPAELEDSGVYFCASSKRTGVLVEETQYFGPGTRLLVL.

The V and J genes are TRBV9 and TRBJ2-1, with unresolved D. The CDR3 spans 16 residues. Trimming removed 7 bases at V and 0 bases at J, with 17 bases between. CDR1 and CDR2 from the germline V gene are SGDLS and YYNGEE. As DNA, the CDR3 is TGTGCCAGCGCTCGCCCTCGTGCGAGCTCCTACAATGAGCAGTTCTTC. This sequence encodes CASARPRASSYNEQFF.

This clonotype was recorded at least ten times. CDR3 amino acids: CASSGTGDGYGYTF. The CDR3 DNA reads TGTGCCAGCAGTGGCACAGGGGACGGCTATGGCTACACCTTC. This chain uses TRBV12-3 or TRBV12-4 with TRBJ1-2; 7 nucleotides line up with TRBD1. There are 14 residues in the CDR3. Trimming cost V 5 bases and J 4 bases; bases outside gene matches: 7.

This clonotype was seen a handful of times. This chain joins TRBV3-1 and TRBJ1-3; D gene unclear. The CDR3 runs to 14 residues. Germline CDR1 is LGHDT and CDR2 is YNNKEL (reference sequence). Trimming stripped 1 base from V and 4 bases from J, with 8 bases between. The CDR3 DNA sequence: TGTGCCAGCAGCCAAGGATCTTTCGGAAACACCATATATTTT. This encodes CASSQGSFGNTIYF.

As to this clonotype: A read error may be the cause here, since a much bigger clone is one base away. The conserved phenylalanine or tryptophan normally closing the CDR3 is absent here, so this likely arose from a read error. The chain carries TRBV4-3 and TRBJ2-7; no firm D call. CDR3 length: 13 amino acids. Germline V gene lookup returns CDR1 LGHNA and CDR2 YSLEER. The V and J ends lost 1 base and 3 bases respectively, with 7 bases between them. The CDR3 bases are TGCGCCAGCAGCCAAGTAGGTGGCTACGAGCAGTACCTC. It specifies CASSQVGGYEQYL.

The rearrangement links TRBV30 to TRBJ2-2; 8 bases fit TRBD1. V lost 8 bases, J lost 6 bases, and 8 bases stayed unmatched. Germline CDR1 GTSNPN, CDR2 SVGIG (reference sequence). This CDR3 contains 13 residues. The DNA for the CDR3 is TGTGCCGCCACCCCGACAGGGGCCGGGGAGCTGTTTTTT. Protein sequence: CAATPTGAGELFF.

As for this clonotype: This could be a read error, since a much larger clone is one nucleotide away. The chain uses TRBV20-1 and TRBJ1-1, with 7 positions matching TRBD1. The CDR3 has 18 residues. Germline lookup yields CDR1 DFQATT and CDR2 SNEGSKA (reference sequence). V shed 2 bases, J shed 4 bases, and the junction held 19 bases outside the gene matches. The CDR3 sequence: CSARPPGVQGFIGTEAFF. The CDR3 DNA reads TGCAGTGCTAGACCCCCCGGAGTACAGGGGTTTATTGGCACTGAAGCTTTCTTT.

The sample holds a few counts of this clonotype. The V and J genes are TRBV24-1 and TRBJ2-5; 7 bases line up with TRBD1. J was trimmed by 1 base and V by 2 bases; bases with no gene match: 12. The CDR3 extends over 18 amino acids. From germline, CDR1 is KGHDR and CDR2 SFDVKD. The CDR3 loop reads CATSDSRTGQTIQETQYF. As DNA, the CDR3 is TGTGCCACCAGTGATTCAAGGACAGGCCAAACCATCCAAGAGACCCAGTACTTC.

In its sample, this clonotype was seen a few times. V and J are TRBV2 and TRBJ1-1; TRBD1 matches at 10 bases. The CDR3 is made up of 14 amino acids. In germline, CDR1 is SNHLY, CDR2 FYNNEI. The trim removed 8 bases at V and 4 bases at J, leaving 7 bases unmatched. The CDR3, as DNA: TGTGCCAGCCGCGGGACAGGGGATCGCACTGAAGCTTTCTTT. Translation gives CASRGTGDRTEAFF.

About this clonotype: One end of the junction is discordant with germline, which a read error may explain. The chain recombines TRBV5-3 with TRBJ2-1; 8 bases agree with TRBD1. TRBV5-3 carries the ORF label, with uncertain function. This CDR3 has 14 amino acids. CDR3 sequence: CASSSPTGAHEQFF. CDR3 bases: TGTGCCAGCAGCTCGCCGACAGGGGCCCATGAGCAGTTCTTC.

A remark on this clonotype: A much larger clone lies a single base off, so this may be a read error. The chain uses TRBV24-1 and TRBJ2-3; no firm D call. The V and J ends lost 4 bases and 2 bases respectively, with 9 bases between them. This CDR3 region has 14 residues. The germline V gene encodes CDR1 KGHDR and CDR2 SFDVKD. CDR3 region: CATSESRVTDTQYF. CDR3 DNA: TGTGCCACCAGTGAGTCAAGGGTCACAGATACGCAGTATTTT.